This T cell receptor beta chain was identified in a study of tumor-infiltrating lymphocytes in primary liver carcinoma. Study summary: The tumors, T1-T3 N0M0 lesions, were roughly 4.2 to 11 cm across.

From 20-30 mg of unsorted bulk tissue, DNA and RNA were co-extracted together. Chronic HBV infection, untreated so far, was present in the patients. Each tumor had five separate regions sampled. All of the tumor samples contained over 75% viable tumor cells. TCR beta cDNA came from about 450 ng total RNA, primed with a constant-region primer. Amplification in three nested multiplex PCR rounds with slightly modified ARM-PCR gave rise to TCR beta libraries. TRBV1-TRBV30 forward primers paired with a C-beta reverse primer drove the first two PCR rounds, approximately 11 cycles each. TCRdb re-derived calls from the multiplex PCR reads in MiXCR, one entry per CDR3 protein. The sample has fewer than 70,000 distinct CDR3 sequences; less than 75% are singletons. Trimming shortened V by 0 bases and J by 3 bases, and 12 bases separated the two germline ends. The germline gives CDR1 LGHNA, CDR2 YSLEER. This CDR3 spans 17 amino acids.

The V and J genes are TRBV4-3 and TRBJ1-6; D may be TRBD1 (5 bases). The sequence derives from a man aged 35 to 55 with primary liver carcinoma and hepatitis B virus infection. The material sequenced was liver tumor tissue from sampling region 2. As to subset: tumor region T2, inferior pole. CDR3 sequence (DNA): TGCGCCAGCAGCCAAGATCCTCGAACAGGCTATAATTCACCCCTCCACTTT. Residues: CASSQDPRTGYNSPLHF.